A selection of T cell receptor beta chains follows, all from one sample in a study of T cell repertoires in cytomegalovirus infection. TCRdb re-called the reads with MiXCR, one entry per CDR3 protein. This table holds fewer than 350,000 distinct CDR3 sequences, 15% to 20% found once. The source material was PBMCs. The receptors here all came from a human donor in good health (CMV status not recorded). Some clones in this sample may be carry-over from other donors' samples. The CDR3 runs from the conserved cysteine through the conserved F or W.

>TRBV7-9|TRBJ1-4
CASSLNPGQGDEKLFF
>TRBV4-1|TRBJ2-1
CASSQNSGGYNEQFF
>TRBV6-5|TRBJ1-2
CASRGSGTGDGYTF
>TRBV28|TRBJ2-2
CASSGRDRVYTGELFF
>TRBV6-1|TRBJ2-6
CASSGQGAANVLTF
>TRBV2|TRBJ2-1
CASSDRGSYNEQFF
>TRBV20-1|TRBJ1-4
CSARNRGVATNEKLFF
>TRBV20-1|TRBJ1-5
CSVRALGNQPQHF
>TRBV7-2|TRBJ2-3
CASSIAGGHPTDTQYF
>TRBV4-3|TRBJ2-3
CASSQAPSLADGTTTDTQYF
>TRBV5-6|TRBJ2-3
CASSFSTSGVTDTQYF
>TRBV6-1|TRBJ1-6
CASMSLGQGFSPLHF
>TRBV10-3|TRBJ1-5
CAISEAQGGQPQHF
>TRBV11-2|TRBJ2-3
CASSFLARSSTDTQYF
>TRBV6-6|TRBJ1-5
CASSYYRLSNQPQHF
>TRBV18|TRBJ1-5
CASSPGTDQPQHF
>TRBV2|TRBJ1-1
CASSELGQAPGTEAFF